This T cell receptor beta chain was sequenced during a study of T cell responses to AZD1222 COVID-19 vaccine (dated by TCRdb to the early 2020s). As for the study more broadly: AZD1222 recipients whose second dose came at about 4 weeks and those whose second dose came at about 12 weeks were combined into one group, since spike-specific TCR depth and breadth did not differ between the two schedules. A total of approximately 230 trial participants underwent TCR sequencing, of whom about 210 received two doses of AZD1222 and 26 received two doses of the MenACWY control vaccine. Trial participants were enrolled by age into 18-55, 56-69 and 70-plus year subgroups, with approximately 150, 30 and 60 TCR-sequenced participants respectively. Study-wide conclusions, independent of this receptor: Because no samples from the day 14 peak response were available, repertoires could be characterized only after the peak T cell response. Conclusions about previously exposed vaccinees were limited because only six AZD1222 recipients were SARS-CoV-2 seropositive at baseline. After two AZD1222 doses, spike-specific TCR breadth and depth were significantly higher than at day 0 and than in MenACWY recipients. In the small 56-69-year group, the increase in depth fell short of significance, most likely because of low power. Most participants were white British and females outnumbered males, and the authors suggested that clonal diversity may have been underestimated. CD4 TCRs associated with the vaccine covered the entire spike protein, and the dominant responses were in regions 160-218 and 743-854. Reportedly, close to half of the unique spike-specific TCRs recognized epitopes lying outside the regions that are mutated in the B.1.351 and B.1.1.7 variants.

In the case of this clone: There is no known antigen for this receptor. The sample holds no much larger clone one base away, and base qualities are not on file.

The CDR3 regions of human TCRbeta chains were subjected to immunosequencing. The original pipeline was this. Repertoire TCRs were matched against a reference library of SARS-CoV-2-specific TCRs generated with the MIRA antigen-specificity platform. Breadth was defined as the fraction of unique TCRs that were SARS-CoV-2-associated. Depth was defined as the fraction of total T cells that were SARS-CoV-2-associated. Using the MIRA data, every spike-specific TCR was mapped to the spike region that the TCR reacted to and assigned to either a CD4 or a CD8 class. Log10-transformed breadth and depth values were compared by one-way ANOVA with Sidak's multiple comparisons tests. Here the immuneACCESS table is served through TCRdb, limited to in-frame sequences with V and J called. Missing clones are a known gap in these copies; in checked studies unresolved V genes cover under half, and the rest lacks a known reason. D and trimming were read from the DNA, whereas the V and J calls and clone size are those reported in that table. The sample records around 140,000 clones, over 75% of which are singletons. Clones ranked in the top ten supply about 8% of the sample.

The time point label, read with the paper, signifies: baseline before first vaccination. Samples from vaccinated people were obtained from the UK trials COV001 and COV002, which included a single-blind randomized controlled phase 2/3 trial of AZD1222 (ChAdOx1 nCoV-19) in healthy adults. For TCRbeta chain sequencing, PBMC samples from trial participants were taken at day 0 and at day 28 after the second dose. Germline trimming amounts to 0 bases on V and 7 bases on J, with 3 as the count of junction bases outside the gene matches. Its CDR3 holds 14 amino acids, cysteine through phenylalanine. Solely the CDR3 DNA is kept, with 42 bases framed from the first base. CDR1 SGHRS and CDR2 YFSETQ were looked up in the germline V gene.

The V and J segments used are TRBV5-1 and TRBJ1-5, and 8 bases in between align with TRBD1. This receptor was taken from an adult in good health. Sequencing used peripheral blood, obtained on day 0 of AZD1222 vaccination. The encoded CDR3 is CASSLGQGQQPQHF. The base sequence is TGCGCCAGCAGCTTGGGACAGGGGCAGCAGCCCCAGCATTTT.